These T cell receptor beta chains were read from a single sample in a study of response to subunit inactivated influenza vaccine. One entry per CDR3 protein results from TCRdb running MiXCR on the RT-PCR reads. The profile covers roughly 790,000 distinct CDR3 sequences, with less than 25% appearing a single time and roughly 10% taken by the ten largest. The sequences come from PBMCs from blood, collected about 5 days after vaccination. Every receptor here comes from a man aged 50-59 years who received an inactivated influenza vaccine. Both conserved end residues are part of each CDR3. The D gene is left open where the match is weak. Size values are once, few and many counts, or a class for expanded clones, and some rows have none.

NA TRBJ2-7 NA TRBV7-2 TGTGCCAGCAGCTTAACCCTCGAGCAGTACTTC CASSLTLEQYF
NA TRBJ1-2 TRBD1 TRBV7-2 TGTGCCAGCAGCTTAGACAGGGGGCGTTTTAACTATGGCTACACCTTC CASSLDRGRFNYGYTF
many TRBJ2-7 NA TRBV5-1 TGCGCCAGCACCCCGACAGAAGTCTCCTACGAGCAGTACTTC CASTPTEVSYEQYF
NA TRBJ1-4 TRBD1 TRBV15 TGTGCCACCAGCAGGACAGGGTTGGATGAAAAACTGTTTTTT CATSRTGLDEKLFF
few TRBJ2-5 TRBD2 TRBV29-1 TGCAGCGTCTCACCTCGCGGGGGTAGGGAGACCCAGTACTTC CSVSPRGGRETQYF
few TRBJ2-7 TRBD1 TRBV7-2 TGTGCCAGCAGCTTAGGCTACAGGGGGCGCACCGACGAGCAGTACTTC CASSLGYRGRTDEQYF
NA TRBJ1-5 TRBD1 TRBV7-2 TGTGCCAGCAGCTTTGACAGGGGATACCAGCCCCAGCATTTT CASSFDRGYQPQHF
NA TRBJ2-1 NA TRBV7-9 TGTGCCAGCAGCTTATTAGCAGCGCACAATGAGCAGTTCTTC CASSLLAAHNEQFF
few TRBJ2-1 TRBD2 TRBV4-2 TGTGCCAGCAGCCCGGGGCCTAGCGGAGTTTACAATGAGCAGTTCTTC CASSPGPSGVYNEQFF
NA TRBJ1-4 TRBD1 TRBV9 TGTGCCAGCAGCGCGGGACAGGGGAGGATCAGGTTGTTTTTT CASSAGQGRIRLFF
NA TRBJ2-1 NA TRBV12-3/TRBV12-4 TGTGCCAGCACCGCAGGCAATGAGCAGTTCTTC CASTAGNEQFF
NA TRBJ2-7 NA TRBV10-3 TGTGCCACGGCGGCCAGTAGTAGCGAGCAGTACTTC CATAASSSEQYF
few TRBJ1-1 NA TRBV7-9 TGTGCCAGCAGTCGGCTTTTTGAAGCTTTCTTT CASSRLFEAFF
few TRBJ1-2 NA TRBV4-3 TGCGCCAGCAGCCACCTGACAGCTAACTATGGCTACACCTTC CASSHLTANYGYTF
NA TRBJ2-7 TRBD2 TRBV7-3 TGTGCCAGCAGCTTAACAGGGACTAGCGGGCCCTACGAGCAGTACTTC CASSLTGTSGPYEQYF
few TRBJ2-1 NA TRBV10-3 TGTGCCATCAGTGAGTCACAGAATGAGCAGTTCTTC CAISESQNEQFF
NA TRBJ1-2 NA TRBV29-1 TGCAGCGGGGAACGGGCTAACTATGGCTACACCTTC CSGERANYGYTF
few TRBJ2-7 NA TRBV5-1 TGCGCCAGCAGCTCGCGGGACTTCCCCGGATACGAGCAGTACTTC CASSSRDFPGYEQYF
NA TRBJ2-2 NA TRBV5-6 TGTGCCAGCAGTCCAACCAGGGGCGCAAAAACCGGGGAGCTGTTTTTT CASSPTRGAKTGELFF
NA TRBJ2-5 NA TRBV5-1 TGCGCCAGCAGAGATGCGCGGGGAGGAGAGACCCAGTACTTC CASRDARGGETQYF
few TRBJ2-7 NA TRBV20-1 TGCAGTGCTAGAACAACAGGGTACGAGCAGTACTTC CSARTTGYEQYF
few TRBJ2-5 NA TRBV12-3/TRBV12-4 TGTGCCAGCAGTTTAGGGGGTGTGCCCCAGTACTTC CASSLGGVPQYF
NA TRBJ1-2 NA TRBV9 TGTGCCAGCACTAAAGGTGGACTTACTGGTTACTATGGCTACACCTTC CASTKGGLTGYYGYTF
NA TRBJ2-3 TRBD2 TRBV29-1 TGCAGCGTTGGCGGGAGGGCCGCAGATACGCAGTATTTT CSVGGRAADTQYF
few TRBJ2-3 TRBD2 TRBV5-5 TGTGCCAGCAGCCCCCAGACTAGCGGGTTGGGTACGCAGTATTTT CASSPQTSGLGTQYF
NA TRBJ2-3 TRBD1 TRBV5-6 TGTGCCAGCAGCTTGGACGACAGGGGGCCAGATACGCAGTATTTT CASSLDDRGPDTQYF
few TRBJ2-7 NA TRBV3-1 TGTGCCAGCAGCCAAGGTATGATGGTTGGGAACCAAGGGGAGCAGTACTTC CASSQGMMVGNQGEQYF
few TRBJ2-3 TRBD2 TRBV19 TGTGCCAGTAGTTTGCTAGCGGGAGGAAAGGCAGATACGCAGTATTTT CASSLLAGGKADTQYF
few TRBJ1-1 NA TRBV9 TGTGCCAGCAGCGTAGCTCGACAGACTGAAGCTTTCTTT CASSVARQTEAFF
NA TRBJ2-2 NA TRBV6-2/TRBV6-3 TGTGCCAGCATGTCGGCCAGCGCGAACACCGGGGAGCTGTTTTTT CASMSASANTGELFF
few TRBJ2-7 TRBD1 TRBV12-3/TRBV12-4 TGTGCCAGCAGCGTGACAGGGGCAGGATACGAGCAGTACTTC CASSVTGAGYEQYF
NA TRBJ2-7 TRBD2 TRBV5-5 TGTGCCAGCAGCTTGGGGACTAGCGCCTTCAGCTCCTACGAGCAGTACTTC CASSLGTSAFSSYEQYF
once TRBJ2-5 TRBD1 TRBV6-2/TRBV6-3 TGTGCCAGCGGGTACAGGGGGACGAGGGAGACCCAGTACTTC CASGYRGTRETQYF
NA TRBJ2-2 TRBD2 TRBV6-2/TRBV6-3 TGTGCCAGCAGTTTCGCAATGACTAGCGGATTAACCGGGGAGCTGTTTTTT CASSFAMTSGLTGELFF
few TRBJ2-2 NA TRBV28 TGTGCCAGCAGCCCAACGGCCTGGACGAGCACCGGGGAGCTGTTTTTT CASSPTAWTSTGELFF
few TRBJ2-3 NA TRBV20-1 TGCAGTGCTAGCGGCCCCCGGTGGGTGGCAGATACGCAGTATTTT CSASGPRWVADTQYF